This T cell receptor (beta chain) originates from a study of blood T cells in healthy people across ages. Using a J-beta primer mix together with a sample-barcoded 5' primer, a second PCR was run for 7 to 11 cycles. Each cDNA molecule carried a tag from a template-switch adaptor that contained 12 random nucleotides. Via MiXCR, TCRdb re-called the 5' RACE reads, giving one row per CDR3 protein. The sample has 600,000 to 800,000 distinct CDR3 sequences; 52% are singletons. The V gene lost 4 bases and the J gene lost 7 bases, with 11 bases spanning the gap. Germline V gene lookup returns CDR1 SQVTM and CDR2 ANQGSEA. There are 12 residues in the CDR3. Regarding the study as a whole: The unsorted PBMCs prevented any conclusive comparison of naive versus antigen-experienced cells. Correlation between TCR beta diversity and naive T cell percentage was strong.

Extractions gave at least 5 micrograms of total RNA per sample. As regards this clonotype: Its antigen is unknown.

Input material: blood. The chain employs TRBV29-1 and TRBJ2-1, with TRBD2 as a possible D gene (5 bases). The origin of this receptor is a woman older than 75 in good health. This CDR3 is CSVGAGWNEQFF. CDR3 DNA: TGCAGCGTTGGGGCGGGCTGGAATGAGCAGTTCTTC.